The present TCR beta chain was sequenced within a study of CD8 T cells in Susac syndrome. This CDR3 has 14 residues. Looked up from germline, CDR1 is LNHDA and CDR2 is SQIVND (reference sequence). Trimming pared 4 bases from V and 5 bases from J, leaving 14 bases between. RNA, at about 0.45 to 1 ug, was reverse transcribed with random hexamers. MiXCR, applied by TCRdb to the immunoSEQ multiplex PCR reads, yields one record per CDR3 protein. Of around 280,000 distinct CDR3 sequences in the sample, 70% to 90% were seen once. This receptor was obtained from a human donor with multiple sclerosis. Sequencing was carried out using CD8+ T cells from PBMCs. This chain connects TRBV19 to TRBJ2-5, with a possible D match to TRBD1 (6 bases). CDR3 protein: CASSTPRGQETQYF. For the CDR3, the DNA is TGTGCCAGTAGTACACCCCGCGGACAGGAGACCCAGTACTTC.